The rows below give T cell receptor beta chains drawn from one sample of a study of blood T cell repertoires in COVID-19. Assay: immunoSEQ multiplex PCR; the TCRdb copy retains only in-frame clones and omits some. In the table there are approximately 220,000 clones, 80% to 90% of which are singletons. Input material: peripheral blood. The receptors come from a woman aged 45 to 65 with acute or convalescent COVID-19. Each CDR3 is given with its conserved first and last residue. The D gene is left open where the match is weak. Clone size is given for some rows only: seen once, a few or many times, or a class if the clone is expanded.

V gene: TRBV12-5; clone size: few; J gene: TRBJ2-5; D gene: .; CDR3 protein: CASGPPRGETQYF; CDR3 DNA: TGTGCTAGTGGTCCCCCAAGGGGGGAGACCCAGTACTTC
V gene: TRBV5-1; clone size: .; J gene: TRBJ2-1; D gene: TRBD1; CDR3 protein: CASSWGQGSYNEQFF; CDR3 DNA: TGCGCCAGCAGCTGGGGACAGGGAAGTTACAATGAGCAGTTCTTC
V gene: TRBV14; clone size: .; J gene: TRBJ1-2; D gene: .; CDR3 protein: CASSLRGTSYGYTF; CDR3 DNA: TGTGCCAGCAGCCTCCGCGGGACCTCCTATGGCTACACCTTC
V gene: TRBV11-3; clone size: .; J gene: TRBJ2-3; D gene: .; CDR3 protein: CASTLASFGGSNTDTQYF; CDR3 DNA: TGTGCCAGCACCTTAGCATCCTTCGGGGGATCGAACACAGATACGCAGTATTTT
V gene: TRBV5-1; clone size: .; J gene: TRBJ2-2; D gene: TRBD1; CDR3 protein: CASSSLGQGISVTGELFF; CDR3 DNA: TGCGCCAGCAGCTCCCTGGGACAGGGGATATCGGTCACCGGGGAGCTGTTTTTT
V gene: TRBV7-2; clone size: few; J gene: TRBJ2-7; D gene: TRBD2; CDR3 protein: CASSSGLAGDLNEQYF; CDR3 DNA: TGTGCCAGCAGCTCAGGACTAGCGGGAGACCTCAACGAGCAGTACTTC
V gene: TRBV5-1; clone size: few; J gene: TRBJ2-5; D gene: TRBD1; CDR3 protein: CASSSTTGTGGVQETQYF; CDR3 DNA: TGCGCCAGCAGCTCTACTACCGGGACAGGGGGTGTTCAAGAGACCCAGTACTTC
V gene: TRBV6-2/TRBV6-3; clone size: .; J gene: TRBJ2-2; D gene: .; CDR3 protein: CASSRLLAEHTGELFF; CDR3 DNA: TGTGCCAGCAGCCGCCTGTTAGCGGAACACACCGGGGAGCTGTTTTTT
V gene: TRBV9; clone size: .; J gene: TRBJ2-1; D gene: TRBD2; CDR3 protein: CASSHIKAGGPLDYNEQFF; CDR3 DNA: TGTGCCAGCAGCCATATTAAAGCGGGAGGGCCACTTGACTACAATGAGCAGTTCTTC
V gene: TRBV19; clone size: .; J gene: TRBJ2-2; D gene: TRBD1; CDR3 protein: CASKWDRNTGELFF; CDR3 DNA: TGTGCCAGTAAATGGGACAGGAACACCGGGGAGCTGTTTTTT
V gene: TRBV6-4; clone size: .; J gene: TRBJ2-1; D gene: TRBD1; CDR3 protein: CASSDSDRGFTNEQFF; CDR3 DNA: TGTGCCAGCAGTGACTCCGACAGGGGATTTACTAATGAGCAGTTCTTC
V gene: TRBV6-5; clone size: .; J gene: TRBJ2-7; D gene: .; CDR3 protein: CASSYGDGSYEQYF; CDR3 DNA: TGTGCCAGCAGTTACGGTGACGGGAGCTACGAGCAGTACTTC
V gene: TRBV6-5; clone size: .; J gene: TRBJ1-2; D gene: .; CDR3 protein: CASRKPPFLYGYTF; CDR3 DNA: TGTGCCAGCAGGAAGCCGCCCTTTCTCTATGGCTACACCTTC
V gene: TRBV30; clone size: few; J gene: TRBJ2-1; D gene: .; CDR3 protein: CACGLNEQFF; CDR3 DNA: TGTGCCTGTGGCCTCAATGAGCAGTTCTTC
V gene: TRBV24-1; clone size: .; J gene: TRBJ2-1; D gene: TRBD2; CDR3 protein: CATSDPGRASYNEQFF; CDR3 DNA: TGTGCCACCAGTGACCCTGGGAGGGCCTCCTACAATGAGCAGTTCTTC
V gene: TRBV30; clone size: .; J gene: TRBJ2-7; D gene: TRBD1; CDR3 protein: CAWSKPGQKDEQYF; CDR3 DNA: TGTGCCTGGAGTAAGCCGGGACAGAAGGACGAGCAGTACTTC
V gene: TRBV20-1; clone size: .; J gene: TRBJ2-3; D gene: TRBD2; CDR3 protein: CSASTVAGGPSDTQYF; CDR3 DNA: TGCAGTGCTAGTACGGTAGCGGGGGGGCCATCGGATACGCAGTATTTT
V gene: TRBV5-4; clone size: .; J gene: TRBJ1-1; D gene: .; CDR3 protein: CASSFATGTEAFF; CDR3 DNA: TGTGCCAGCAGCTTTGCGACAGGCACTGAAGCTTTCTTT
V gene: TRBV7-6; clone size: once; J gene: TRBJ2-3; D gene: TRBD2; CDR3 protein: CASSLAPPWTSGGRSPDTQYF; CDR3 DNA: TGTGCCAGCAGCTTAGCGCCCCCTTGGACTAGCGGGGGGAGGAGCCCAGATACGCAGTATTTT
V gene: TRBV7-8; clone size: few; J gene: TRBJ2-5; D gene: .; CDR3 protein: CASSSEGMEGETQYF; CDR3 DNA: TGTGCCAGCAGCTCGGAGGGTATGGAGGGAGAGACCCAGTACTTC
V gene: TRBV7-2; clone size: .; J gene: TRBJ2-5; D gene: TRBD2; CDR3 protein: CASSPRLAGSRETQYF; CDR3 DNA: TGTGCCAGCAGCCCCCGACTAGCGGGGTCCCGTGAGACCCAGTACTTC
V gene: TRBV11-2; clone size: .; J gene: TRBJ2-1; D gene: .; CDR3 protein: CASSLAPSLSTNEQFF; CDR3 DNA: TGTGCCAGCAGCTTAGCCCCTTCACTAAGCACTAATGAGCAGTTCTTC
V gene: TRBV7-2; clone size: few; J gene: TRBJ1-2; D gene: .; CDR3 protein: CASSRGIGDYGYTF; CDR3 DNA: TGTGCCAGCAGCCGCGGAATAGGGGACTATGGCTACACCTTC
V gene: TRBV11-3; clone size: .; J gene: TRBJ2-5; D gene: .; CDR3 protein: CASRARDFQETQYF; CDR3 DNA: TGTGCCAGCAGGGCCCGGGACTTCCAAGAGACCCAGTACTTC
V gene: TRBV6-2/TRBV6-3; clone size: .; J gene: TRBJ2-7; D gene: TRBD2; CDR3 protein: CASSTRLAGYYEQYF; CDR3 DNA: TGTGCCAGCAGCACACGGCTAGCGGGTTACTACGAGCAGTACTTC
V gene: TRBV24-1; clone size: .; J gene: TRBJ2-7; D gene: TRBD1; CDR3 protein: CATSDPGQGAYEQYF; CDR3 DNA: TGTGCCACCAGTGATCCGGGACAGGGGGCCTACGAGCAGTACTTC
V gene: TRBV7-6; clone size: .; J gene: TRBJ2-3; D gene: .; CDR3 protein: CASSRRRDIRTDTQYF; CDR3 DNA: TGTGCCAGCAGCCGACGCCGGGACATTCGCACAGATACGCAGTATTTT
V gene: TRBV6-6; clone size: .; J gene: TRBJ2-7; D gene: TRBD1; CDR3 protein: CASSGTGGYEQYF; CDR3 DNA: TGTGCCAGCAGTGGGACAGGGGGTTACGAGCAGTACTTC
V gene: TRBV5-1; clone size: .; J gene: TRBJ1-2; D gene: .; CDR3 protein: CASSRARNRVEGYTF; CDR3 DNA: TGCGCCAGCAGCCGGGCCCGAAACAGGGTGGAAGGCTACACCTTC
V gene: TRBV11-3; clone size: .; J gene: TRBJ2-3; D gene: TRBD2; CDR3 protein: CASSSSGTSGDTQYF; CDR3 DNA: TGTGCCAGCAGCTCGTCCGGGACTAGCGGGGATACGCAGTATTTT
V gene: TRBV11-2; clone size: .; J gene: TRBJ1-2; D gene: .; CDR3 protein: CASSPEGYGYTF; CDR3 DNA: TGTGCCAGCAGCCCCGAGGGCTATGGCTACACCTTC
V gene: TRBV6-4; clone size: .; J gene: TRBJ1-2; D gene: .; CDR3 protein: CASSDSSDRGYTF; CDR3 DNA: TGTGCCAGCAGTGACTCCTCCGACAGGGGCTACACCTTC
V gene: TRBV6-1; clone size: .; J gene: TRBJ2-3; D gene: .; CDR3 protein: CASSEQALDTQYF; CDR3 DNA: TGTGCCAGCAGTGAGCAGGCACTGGATACGCAGTATTTT
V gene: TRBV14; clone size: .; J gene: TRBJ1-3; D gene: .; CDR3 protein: CASSPRTDSGNTIYF; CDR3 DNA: TGTGCCAGCAGCCCTAGGACAGACTCTGGAAACACCATATATTTT
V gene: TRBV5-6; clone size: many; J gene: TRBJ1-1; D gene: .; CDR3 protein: CASSLSRGTEAFF; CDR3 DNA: TGTGCCAGCAGCTTGAGCAGGGGCACTGAAGCTTTCTTT
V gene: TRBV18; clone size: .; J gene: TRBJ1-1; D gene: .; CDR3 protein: CASSPDMNTEAFF; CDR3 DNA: TGTGCCAGCTCGCCGGACATGAACACTGAAGCTTTCTTT
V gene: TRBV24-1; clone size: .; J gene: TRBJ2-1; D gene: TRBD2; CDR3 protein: CATSPSGRGEQFF; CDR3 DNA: TGTGCCACCAGTCCTAGCGGGAGGGGGGAGCAGTTCTTC
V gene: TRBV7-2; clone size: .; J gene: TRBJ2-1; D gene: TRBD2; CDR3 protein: CASSFPGDYLYNEQFF; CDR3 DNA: TGTGCCAGCAGCTTCCCCGGGGACTACCTTTACAATGAGCAGTTCTTC
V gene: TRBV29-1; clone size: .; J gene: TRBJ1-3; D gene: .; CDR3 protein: CSVEIGGGNTIYF; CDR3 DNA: TGCAGCGTTGAGATCGGCGGCGGAAACACCATATATTTT
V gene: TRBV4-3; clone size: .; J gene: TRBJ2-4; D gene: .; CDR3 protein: CASSQGYSQNIQYF; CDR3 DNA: TGCGCCAGCAGCCAAGGATACTCCCAAAACATTCAGTACTTC
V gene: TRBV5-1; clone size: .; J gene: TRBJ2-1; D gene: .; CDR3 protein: CASSSTGYNGEQFF; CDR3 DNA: TGCGCCAGCAGCTCCACAGGGTATAACGGTGAGCAGTTCTTC
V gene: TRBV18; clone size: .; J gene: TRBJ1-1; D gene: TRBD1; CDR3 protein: CASSPDRAEAFF; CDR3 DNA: TGTGCCAGCTCACCCGACAGGGCTGAAGCTTTCTTT
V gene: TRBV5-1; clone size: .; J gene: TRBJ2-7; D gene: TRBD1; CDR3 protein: CASSASGGADYEQYF; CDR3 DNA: TGCGCCAGCAGCGCCTCAGGGGGCGCGGACTACGAGCAGTACTTC
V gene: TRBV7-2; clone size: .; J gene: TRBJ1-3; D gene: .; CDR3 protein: CASSAKTGSGNTIYF; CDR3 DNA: TGTGCCAGCAGCGCCAAGACAGGCTCTGGAAACACCATATATTTT
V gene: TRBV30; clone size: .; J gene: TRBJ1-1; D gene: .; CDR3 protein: CAWSYRENTEAFF; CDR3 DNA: TGTGCCTGGAGCTACAGGGAGAACACTGAAGCTTTCTTT
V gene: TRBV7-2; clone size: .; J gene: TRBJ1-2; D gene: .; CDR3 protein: CASQTRGREGNYGYTF; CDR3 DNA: TGTGCCAGTCAAACGCGCGGGAGGGAAGGGAACTATGGCTACACCTTC
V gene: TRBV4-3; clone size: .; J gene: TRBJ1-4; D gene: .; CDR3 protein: CASSLTGRWANEKLFF; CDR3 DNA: TGCGCCAGCAGCCTAACAGGGCGGTGGGCTAATGAAAAACTGTTTTTT
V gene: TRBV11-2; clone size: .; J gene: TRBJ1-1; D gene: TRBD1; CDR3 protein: CASSVSGGVGEAFF; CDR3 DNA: TGTGCCAGCAGCGTATCAGGGGGCGTGGGGGAGGCTTTCTTT
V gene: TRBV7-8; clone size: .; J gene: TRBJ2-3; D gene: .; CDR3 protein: CASSLKLLSGGTDTQYF; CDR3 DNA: TGTGCCAGCAGCTTAAAGCTCCTCTCGGGAGGCACAGATACGCAGTATTTT
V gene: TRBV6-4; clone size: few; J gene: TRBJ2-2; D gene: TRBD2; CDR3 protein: CASSLTSGGPGELFF; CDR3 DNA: TGTGCCAGCAGTCTGACTAGCGGGGGCCCCGGGGAGCTGTTTTTT
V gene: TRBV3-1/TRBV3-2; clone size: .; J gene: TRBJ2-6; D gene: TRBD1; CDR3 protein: CASSQEEGRGLGANVLTF; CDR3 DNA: TGTGCCAGCAGCCAAGAGGAAGGCAGGGGGCTTGGGGCCAACGTCCTGACTTTC
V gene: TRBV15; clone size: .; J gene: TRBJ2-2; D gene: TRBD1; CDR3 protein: CATSRERTGGRTGELFF; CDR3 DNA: TGTGCCACCAGCAGGGAGAGGACAGGGGGCAGGACCGGGGAGCTGTTTTTT
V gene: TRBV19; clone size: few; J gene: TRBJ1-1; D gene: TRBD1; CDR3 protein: CASSILGQGEAFF; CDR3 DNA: TGTGCCAGTAGTATTCTCGGACAGGGTGAAGCTTTCTTT
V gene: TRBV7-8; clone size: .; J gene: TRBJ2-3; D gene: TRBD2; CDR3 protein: CASSYGTRRRTQYF; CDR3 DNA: TGTGCCAGCAGCTACGGGACTAGGCGGCGAACGCAGTATTTT
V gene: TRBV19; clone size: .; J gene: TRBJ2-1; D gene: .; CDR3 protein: CASTPGRGWNEQFF; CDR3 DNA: TGTGCCAGTACCCCGGGTAGAGGGTGGAATGAGCAGTTCTTC
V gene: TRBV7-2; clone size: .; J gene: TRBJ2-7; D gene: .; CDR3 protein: CASSLAGGGEQYF; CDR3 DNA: TGTGCCAGCAGCTTAGCGGGAGGGGGTGAGCAGTACTTC
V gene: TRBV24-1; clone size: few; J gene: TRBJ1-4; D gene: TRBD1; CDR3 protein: CATSDSGTVNEKLFF; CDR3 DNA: TGTGCCACCAGTGATTCCGGGACAGTCAATGAAAAACTGTTTTTT
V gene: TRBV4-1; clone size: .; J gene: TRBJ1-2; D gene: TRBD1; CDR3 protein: CASSQDLGQGQRIYGYTF; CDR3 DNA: TGCGCCAGCAGCCAAGATCTCGGCCAGGGACAGAGAATCTATGGCTACACCTTC
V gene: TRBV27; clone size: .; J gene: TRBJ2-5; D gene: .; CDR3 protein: CASSSLGTLKTQYF; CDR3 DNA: TGTGCCAGCAGTTCTCTAGGGACATTGAAGACCCAGTACTTC